Described below is a single TCR beta chain sequence and its context. TCRdb re-called the 5' RACE reads, yielding one record per CDR3 amino acid sequence without DNA. This table lists about 450,000 distinct CDR3 sequences. This specimen belongs to a study of T cells expressing NK-cell markers. Per the germline V gene, CDR1 is SQVTM and CDR2 is ANQGSEA. The length of the CDR3 is 13 residues. The TCR comes from a woman between 18 and 70 years old in good health. This chain joins TRBV29-1 and TRBJ2-2; TCRdb outputs TRBD1, but without DNA this stays unchecked. The sample comprised blood T cells: a sorted CD56 or NKG2C T cell subset, CD4+ or CD8+ T cells, or bulk PBMC T cells (not recorded which). The chain's CDR3 is CSVDGGGTGELFF.